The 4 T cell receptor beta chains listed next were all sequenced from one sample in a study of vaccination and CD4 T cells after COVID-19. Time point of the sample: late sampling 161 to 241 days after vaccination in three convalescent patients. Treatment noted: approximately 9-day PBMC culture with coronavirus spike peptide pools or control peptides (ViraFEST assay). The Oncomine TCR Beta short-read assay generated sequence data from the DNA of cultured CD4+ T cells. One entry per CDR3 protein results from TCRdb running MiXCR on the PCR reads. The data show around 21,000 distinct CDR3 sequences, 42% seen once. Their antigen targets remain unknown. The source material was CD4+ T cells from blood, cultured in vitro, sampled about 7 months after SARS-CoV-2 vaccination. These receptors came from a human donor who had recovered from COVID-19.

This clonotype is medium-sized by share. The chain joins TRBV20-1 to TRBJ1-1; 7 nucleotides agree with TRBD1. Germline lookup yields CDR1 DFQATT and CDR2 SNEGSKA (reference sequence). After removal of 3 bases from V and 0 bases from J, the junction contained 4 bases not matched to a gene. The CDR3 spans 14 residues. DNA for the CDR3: TGCAGTGCTAGCCAGGGACAGATGAACACTGAAGCTTTCTTT. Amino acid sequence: CSASQGQMNTEAFF.

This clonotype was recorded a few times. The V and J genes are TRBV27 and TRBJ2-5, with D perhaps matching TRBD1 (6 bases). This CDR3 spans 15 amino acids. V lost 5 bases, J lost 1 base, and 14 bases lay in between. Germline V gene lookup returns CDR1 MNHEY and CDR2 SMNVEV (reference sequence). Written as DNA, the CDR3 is TGTGCCAGCAGTCCTGGGACACTACCCCAAGAGACCCAGTACTTC. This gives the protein CASSPGTLPQETQYF.

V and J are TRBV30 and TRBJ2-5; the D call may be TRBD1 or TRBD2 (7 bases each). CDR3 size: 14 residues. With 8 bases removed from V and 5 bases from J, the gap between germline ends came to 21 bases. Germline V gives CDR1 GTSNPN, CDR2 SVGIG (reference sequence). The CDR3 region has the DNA TGTGCCCCCAGGGAGGGGGCGCTCTTGGAGACCCAGTACTTC. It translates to CAPREGALLETQYF.

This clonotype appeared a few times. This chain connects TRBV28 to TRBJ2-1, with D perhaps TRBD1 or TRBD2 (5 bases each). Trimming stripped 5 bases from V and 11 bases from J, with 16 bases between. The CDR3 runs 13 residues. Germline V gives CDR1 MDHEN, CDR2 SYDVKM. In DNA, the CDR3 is TGTGCCAGCAGTCGTGGGGGTGTAGAACAGCAGTTCTTC. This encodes CASSRGGVEQQFF. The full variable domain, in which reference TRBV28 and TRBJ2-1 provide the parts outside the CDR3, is DVKVTQSSRYLVKRTGEKVFLECVQDMDHENMFWYRQDPGLGLRLIYFSYDVKMKEKGDIPEGYSVSREKKERFSLILESASTNQTSMYLCASSRGGVEQQFFGPGTRLTVL.